Presented here are 21 T cell receptor beta chains from one specimen sequenced in a study of T cells in Graves' hyperthyroidism and ophthalmopathy. RNA transcripts were the template for amplifying TCR beta CDR3 regions. The TCR CDR3 first-round RT-PCR relied on the HTBI primer set. TCRdb re-called the multiplex PCR reads through MiXCR, storing one row per CDR3 protein. This sample has under 350,000 distinct CDR3 sequences, with roughly 13% found just once. Material: blood. The receptors derive from a middle-aged woman with Graves' hyperthyroidism.

The chain uses TRBV30 and TRBJ1-1, with unresolved D. In germline, CDR1 is GTSNPN, CDR2 SVGIG (reference sequence). This CDR3 has 12 residues. V was trimmed by 4 bases and J by 0 bases, leaving 6 bases between them. In nucleotides, the CDR3 is TGTGCCTGGACCAAACTGAACACTGAAGCTTTCTTT. It codes for CAWTKLNTEAFF. The full variable domain, rest sourced from reference TRBV30 and TRBJ1-1, is SQTIHQWPATLVQPVGSPLSLECTVEGTSNPNLYWYRQAAGRGLQLLFYSVGIGQISSEVPQNLSASRPQDRQFILSSKKLLLSDSGFYLCAWTKLNTEAFFGQGTRLTVV.

V usage is TRBV3-1 and J usage is TRBJ1-1, with 8 bases lining up with TRBD1. The CDR3 runs 15 residues. Germline-derived CDR1 and CDR2 are LGHDT and YNNKEL (reference sequence). J was trimmed by 2 bases and V by 4 bases; bases with no gene match: 6. In nucleotides, the CDR3 is TGTGCCAGCAGCCTCCAGGGGGCTCAAAACACTGAAGCTTTCTTT. Translating gives CASSLQGAQNTEAFF.

The J gene is TRBJ2-7, the V gene TRBV27; TRBD2 agrees at 10 bases. J was trimmed by 2 bases and V by 6 bases; bases with no gene match: 10. Germline V lookup: CDR1 MNHEY, CDR2 SMNVEV (reference sequence). There are 16 residues in the CDR3. The CDR3 DNA reads as TGTGCCAGCAGACTACGGACTAGCGGAGGTACCTACGAGCAGTACTTC. It yields the protein CASRLRTSGGTYEQYF.

There are many counts of this clonotype. The V and J genes are TRBV2 and TRBJ1-4, with TRBD1 matching 7 bases. The CDR3 length is 14 residues. Germline V lookup: CDR1 SNHLY, CDR2 FYNNEI. Trimming took 5 bases from V and 6 from J; bases not matched to a gene: 6. As DNA, the CDR3 is TGTGCCAGCAGTCAGGACAGGAGATATGAAAAACTGTTTTTT. Amino acids: CASSQDRRYEKLFF.

To note about this clonotype: Being one base from a much bigger clone, this may be a read error. J is TRBJ1-1 and V is TRBV15; no clear D gene. V gave up 8 bases and J gave up 0 bases, with 10 bases separating them. Germline V CDR1 and CDR2: LNHNV, YYDKDF (reference sequence). The CDR3 spans 13 residues. CDR3 DNA sequence: TGTGCCACCCGGAAGGTCCTGAACACTGAAGCTTTCTTT. As protein: CATRKVLNTEAFF.

In its sample, this clonotype was seen many times. The rearrangement uses TRBV7-9 and TRBJ1-5; 9 nucleotides align to TRBD1. The germline V gene encodes CDR1 SEHNR and CDR2 FQNEAQ (reference sequence). The CDR3 covers 18 residues. With 3 bases clipped from V and 4 bases from J, the junction kept 13 bases outside the gene matches. For the CDR3, the DNA is TGTGCCAGCAGCTTCGGTAACACAGGGGGCTTATGGAATCAGCCCCAGCATTTT. Translating it yields CASSFGNTGGLWNQPQHF.

The rearrangement links TRBV19 to TRBJ2-1, with D perhaps assigned TRBD1 or TRBD2 (5 bases each). The CDR3 sequence is 15 residues long. CDR1 is LNHDA and CDR2 is SQIVND in the germline V gene (reference sequence). V was clipped by 3 bases and J by 8 bases, with 17 bases between them. Written as DNA, the CDR3 is TGTGCCAGTAGTATCCAAGGGGCCGGGATGGATGAGCAGTTCTTC. This codes for CASSIQGAGMDEQFF. Full variable domain (missing parts from reference TRBV19 and TRBJ2-1): DGGITQSPKYLFRKEGQNVTLSCEQNLNHDAMYWYRQDPGQGLRLIYYSQIVNDFQKGDIAEGYSVSREKKESFPLTVTSAQKNPTAFYLCASSIQGAGMDEQFFGPGTRLTVL.

CDR3 in DNA: TGCGCCAGCAGCCAGGAGGCGTGGCGGACAGGGGGCGACAATGAGCAGTTCTTC. Its translation is CASSQEAWRTGGDNEQFF. This chain connects TRBV4-1 to TRBJ2-1, with TRBD1 identical over 11 bases. The CDR3 consists of 18 residues. The trim removed 3 bases at V and 5 bases at J, leaving 12 bases unmatched. The germline gives CDR1 MGHRA, CDR2 YSYEKL.

This rearrangement joins TRBV20-1 to TRBJ2-1; 12 positions match TRBD2. V dropped 8 bases and J dropped 5; count of bases not matched to a gene: 10. The CDR3 totals 15 residues. Germline assignment: CDR1 DFQATT and CDR2 SNEGSKA (reference sequence). CDR3 sequence reads: CSPKKTSGRNNEQFF. CDR3 bases: TGCAGTCCTAAAAAGACTAGCGGGAGAAACAATGAGCAGTTCTTC.

This clonotype was counted ten times or more. The chain has TRBV28 and TRBJ1-2, with D perhaps TRBD1 (5 bases). Trimming shortened V by 7 bases and J by 7 bases, and 13 bases separated the two germline ends. Germline-derived CDR1 and CDR2 are MDHEN and SYDVKM. The CDR3 is 12 amino acids. The CDR3 loop reads CASKPAGGGYTF. CDR3 coding DNA: TGTGCCAGCAAGCCTGCGGGGGGTGGCTACACCTTC.

This clonotype was found many times. The chain combines TRBV27 with TRBJ1-1; TRBD1 is a possible D gene (5 bases). Between the trimmed V and J ends, which lost 0 bases and 5 bases, there was a span of 19 bases. The CDR3 totals 17 residues. CDR1 is MNHEY and CDR2 is SMNVEV in the germline V gene (reference sequence). The CDR3 here is CASSLSSDPQDETEAFF. The CDR3 nucleotides are TGTGCCAGCAGTTTATCGAGTGACCCACAGGACGAGACTGAAGCTTTCTTT.

This clonotype came up many times. The junction departs from germline at one end; a sequencing error may be responsible. The V gene is TRBV11-2, the J gene TRBJ2-2; 9 bases map to TRBD2. CDR3 size: 16 residues. Germline V lookup: CDR1 SGHAT, CDR2 FQNNGV. The CDR3 DNA reads as TGTGCCAGCAGTTTAGCGGGAGCGAGCGACACCGGGGAGCTGTTTTTT. It codes for CASSLAGASDTGELFF.

Only a few counts were recorded for this clonotype. The CDR3 spells CASTPGGLAVNNEQFF. As DNA, the CDR3 is TGCGCCAGCACCCCCGGCGGGCTAGCGGTTAACAATGAGCAGTTCTTC. The chain carries TRBV5-1 and TRBJ2-1, with TRBD2 identical over 7 bases. Germline assignment: CDR1 SGHRS and CDR2 YFSETQ. V lost 6 bases and J lost 5; bases outside the gene matches: 14. CDR3 length: 16 residues.

This clonotype has only one observation. One base away lies a much larger clone, so this may be a sequencing read error. The genes are TRBV28 and TRBJ2-1; TRBD2 matches 13 bases. Trimming cost V 6 bases and J 7 bases; bases outside gene matches: 3. The CDR3 sequence is 14 residues long. From germline, CDR1 is MDHEN and CDR2 SYDVKM. CDR3 region: CASSRTSGRNEQFF. In nucleotides, the CDR3 is TGTGCCAGCAGCCGGACTAGCGGGAGAAATGAGCAGTTCTTC.

This clonotype has ten or more counts. This rearrangement joins TRBV27 to TRBJ1-1; the match to TRBD1 covers 8 bases. From germline, CDR1 is MNHEY and CDR2 SMNVEV (reference sequence). This CDR3 is built from 15 residues. The trim removed 5 bases at V and 1 base at J, leaving 6 bases unmatched. The CDR3 coding sequence is TGTGCCAGCAGTGCACCCGGGACAGGGAACACTGAAGCTTTCTTT. This translates into CASSAPGTGNTEAFF.

This clonotype has a count of ten or more. The chain joins TRBV2 to TRBJ1-2; unclear D gene. The germline V and J ends were trimmed by 8 bases and 8 bases, with 18 bases remaining between them. The CDR3 contains 13 residues. The V gene's germline CDR1 is SNHLY and CDR2 FYNNEI. This CDR3 reads CASSVADMGGYTF. DNA for the CDR3: TGTGCCAGCTCGGTCGCAGATATGGGGGGCTACACCTTC.

This clonotype was recorded only once. Possible read error: a much larger clone is one base away. This chain connects TRBV24-1 to TRBJ1-2, with 8 bases lining up with TRBD1. V dropped 5 bases and J dropped 4; count of bases not matched to a gene: 8. Germline CDR1 and CDR2: KGHDR and SFDVKD. This CDR3 region has 15 residues. Here the CDR3 reads CATSGGDRSRYGYTF. DNA for the CDR3: TGTGCCACCAGTGGTGGGGACAGGTCTCGCTATGGCTACACCTTC.

The rearrangement links TRBV20-1 to TRBJ2-1; D uncertain. Germline CDR1 is DFQATT and CDR2 is SNEGSKA (reference sequence). The CDR3 loop spans 15 amino acids. Trimming left V 6 bases short and J 6 bases short, with 21 bases between. This CDR3 is CSAPFATHPGNEQFF. Written as DNA, the CDR3 is TGCAGTGCCCCATTTGCGACTCACCCCGGCAATGAGCAGTTCTTC.

A few counts support this clonotype. The chain recombines TRBV30 with TRBJ2-1; 8 bases are a match to TRBD2. Germline CDR1 reads GTSNPN; CDR2 reads SVGIG (reference sequence). This CDR3 has 14 amino acids. The junction had 5 bases not matched to a gene; V was cut back by 3 bases and J by 4 bases. The CDR3 DNA is TGTGCCTGGAGCCCGGGGGGGGGGTACAATGAGCAGTTCTTC. Encoded protein: CAWSPGGGYNEQFF.

This clonotype was seen at least ten times. The chain is built from TRBV15 and TRBJ2-5, with D unclear. Germline V gene lookup returns CDR1 LNHNV and CDR2 YYDKDF (reference sequence). Trimming stripped 3 bases from V and 5 bases from J, with 16 bases between. This CDR3 is built from 15 residues. The CDR3 sequence is CATSSRRREGETQYF. The CDR3 DNA is TGTGCCACCAGCAGTCGTAGAAGGGAAGGGGAGACCCAGTACTTC.

The rearrangement uses TRBV19 and TRBJ2-7; D gene unclear. Trimming stripped 2 bases from V and 5 bases from J, with 10 bases between. Per germline, CDR1 LNHDA and CDR2 SQIVND (reference sequence). The CDR3 extends over 13 amino acids. CDR3 amino acids: CASSIKRLHEQYF. DNA for the CDR3: TGTGCCAGTAGTATAAAGAGGCTCCACGAGCAGTACTTC.